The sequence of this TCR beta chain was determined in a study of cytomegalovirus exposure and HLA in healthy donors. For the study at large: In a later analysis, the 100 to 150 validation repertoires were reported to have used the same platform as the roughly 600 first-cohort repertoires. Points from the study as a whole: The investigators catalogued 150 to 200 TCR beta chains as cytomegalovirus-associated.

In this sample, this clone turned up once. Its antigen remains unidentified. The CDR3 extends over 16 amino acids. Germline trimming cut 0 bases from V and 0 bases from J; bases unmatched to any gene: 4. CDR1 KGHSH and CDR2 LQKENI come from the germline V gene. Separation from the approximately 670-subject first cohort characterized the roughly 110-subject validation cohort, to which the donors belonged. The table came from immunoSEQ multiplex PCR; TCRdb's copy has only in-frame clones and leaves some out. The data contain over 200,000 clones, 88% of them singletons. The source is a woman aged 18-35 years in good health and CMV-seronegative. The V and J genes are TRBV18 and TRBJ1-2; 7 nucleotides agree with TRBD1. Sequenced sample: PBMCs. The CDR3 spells CASSPPSTGTNYGYTF. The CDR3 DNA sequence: TGTGCCAGCTCACCACCGTCGACAGGGACTAACTATGGCTACACCTTC. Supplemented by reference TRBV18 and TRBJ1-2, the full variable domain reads NAGVMQNPRHLVRRRGQEARLRCSPMKGHSHVYWYRQLPEEGLKFMVYLQKENIIDESGMPKERFSAEFPKEGPSILRIQQVVRGDSAAYFCASSPPSTGTNYGYTFGSGTRLTVV.